This entry features one T cell receptor beta chain sequence. No antigen is known for it. One base away there is no much larger clone; base qualities are not given. Genomic DNA was extracted from sorted cells for sequencing of the TCRbeta CDR3 region. The immunoSEQ Assay was used for sequencing of TCRbeta CDR3 regions. TCRdb stores this immuneACCESS table with in-frame sequences only. Part of the clones is absent; in the studies checked, under half of the shortfall reflects unresolved V genes, and no reason is known for the rest. This sample has over 55,000 clones in its table, and more than 75% of those were observed once. The ten largest clones add up to 8.2% of the sample. This entry belongs to a study of OX40 agonist ivuxolimab in advanced cancers. Study-level background: Ivuxolimab was a fully human IgG2 agonistic monoclonal antibody targeting the costimulatory receptor OX40 (CD134). Intravenous ivuxolimab was administered to patients every 2 weeks at six dose levels: 0.01, 0.1, 0.3, 1.5, 3 and 10 mg/kg. Among the approximately 50 dose-escalation patients, approximately 20 had hepatocellular carcinoma, roughly 15 melanoma, 9 renal cell carcinoma and 9 head and neck cancer. A male proportion of roughly 80% and a mean age of 60 years, ranging from roughly 23 to 90, were recorded for the dose-escalation cohort. Prior anti-PD-1, anti-PD-L1 or anti-CTLA-4 therapy was permitted, and 40% of dose-escalation patients had received checkpoint inhibitors. Three dose-escalation patients achieved partial responses, one with hepatocellular carcinoma and two with cutaneous melanoma. The point of sequencing TCRbeta in the periphery was to test whether ivuxolimab changed TCR sequence diversity and drove clonal T-cell expansion. The monotherapy dose-escalation portion (N ≈ 56 patients) of the phase I ivuxolimab trial is reported in the paper. What the study reported, not specific to this receptor: Clonal expansion of both CD4+ and CD8+ blood T cells was observed from baseline to week 6 at doses 0.1 to 3.0 mg/kg. Which antigens the clonally expanded peripheral T cells were specific for was not determined. On average, CD8+ T cells showed more expanded clones than CD4+ T cells after ivuxolimab. Partial responders in the 0.1-3.0 mg/kg groups had among the lowest normalized peripheral clonal expansion, especially among CD8+ T cells. Low levels of normalized T-cell clonal expansion were also seen in some patients who did not respond.

The trial excluded patients who had a history of autoimmune disease or who were on systemic immunosuppression. Peripheral blood for TCR sequencing was collected from all dose cohorts at baseline, on cycle 4 day 1, and on cycle 7 day 1. The samples were drawn from a first-in-human, open-label, multicenter phase I dose-escalation trial of ivuxolimab. Adults with locally advanced or metastatic head and neck squamous cell, hepatocellular, melanoma or renal cell carcinoma were enrolled in the trial. Before TCR sequencing, CD4+ and CD8+ T cells were separately sorted from peripheral blood. CDR1 MNHNS and CDR2 SASEGT were looked up in the germline V gene. V loses 5 bases at its end and J loses 7 bases; junction bases beyond the gene matches: 6. The CDR3 sequence holds 14 residues, the cysteine and phenylalanine included. Solely the CDR3 DNA is kept, with 42 bases framed from the first base.

The input for sequencing was CD4+ or CD8+ T cells sorted from blood, taken in a trial of the OX40 agonist ivuxolimab. The chain is encoded by TRBV6-1 joined to TRBJ2-1; 9 of the junction bases match TRBD1. The TCR originated in an adult with an advanced solid tumor such as melanoma, head and neck, liver or kidney cancer. The nucleotides are TGTGCCAGCAGTCAAGACAGGGGGGAAAATGAGCAGTTCTTC. Its product reads: CASSQDRGENEQFF.